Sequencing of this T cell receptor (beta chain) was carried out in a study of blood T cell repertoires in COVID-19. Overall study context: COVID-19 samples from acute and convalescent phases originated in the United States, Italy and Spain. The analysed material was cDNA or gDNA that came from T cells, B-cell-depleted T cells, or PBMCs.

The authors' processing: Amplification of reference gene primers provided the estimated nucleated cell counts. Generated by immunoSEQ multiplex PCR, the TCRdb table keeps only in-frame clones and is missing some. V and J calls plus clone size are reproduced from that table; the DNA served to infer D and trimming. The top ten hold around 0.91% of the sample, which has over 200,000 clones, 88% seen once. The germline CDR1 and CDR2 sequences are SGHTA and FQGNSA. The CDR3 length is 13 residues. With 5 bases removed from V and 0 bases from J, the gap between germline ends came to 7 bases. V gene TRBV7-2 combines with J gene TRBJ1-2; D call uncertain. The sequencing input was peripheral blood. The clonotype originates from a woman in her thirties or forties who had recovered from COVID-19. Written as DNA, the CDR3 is TGTGCCAGCAGCCCCCCAACTAACTATGGCTACACCTTC. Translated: CASSPPTNYGYTF.